This TCR beta chain was recovered during a study of CD8 T cells in Susac syndrome. RNA totalling about 0.45 to 1 ug underwent reverse transcription with random hexamers. One entry per CDR3 protein, called by TCRdb with MiXCR from the immunoSEQ multiplex PCR reads. The table has around 85,000 distinct CDR3 sequences, 95% seen once; the top ten hold about 0.45%. The study, taken as a whole, reports: TEMRA cells and active patients showed peak Susac CD8+ clonal expansion.

On this clonotype: Its antigen remains unknown.

Sequenced: CD8+ T cells from PBMCs. The sequence came from a human donor with Susac syndrome.

The CDR3 nucleotides read TGTGCCAGCACCGATGGGGCCGGCTACACCTTC. Protein product: CASTDGAGYTF. V is TRBV7-2 and J is TRBJ1-2; a possible D gene is TRBD1 (5 bases). CDR1 and CDR2 from the germline V gene are SGHTA and FQGNSA. Trimming cost V 7 bases and J 8 bases, with 11 bases left between them. The CDR3 is 11 residues long.